The 17 T cell receptor beta chains listed next were all sequenced from one sample in a study of control samples from healthy donors and cancer patients. Measured with immunoSEQ multiplex PCR; TCRdb has only the in-frame clones, and not every one. The sample consists of 25,000 to 35,000 clones, roughly 89% of them appearing once. Sequenced: PBMCs. The receptors were gathered from a woman between 35 and 50 years old with lung cancer.

This clone was found a few times. The chain is built from TRBV25-1 and TRBJ2-3, with 9 bases matching TRBD2. Trimming cost V 3 bases and J 7 bases; bases outside gene matches: 14. Germline V gene lookup returns CDR1 MGHDK and CDR2 SYGVNS. The CDR3 is 17 residues long. The CDR3 DNA sequence: TGTGCCAGCAGTGAGGGGATTCGGCGGGGGGGGCCGAATACGCAGTATTTT. Translation: CASSEGIRRGGPNTQYF.

V and J are TRBV2 and TRBJ1-1; D is unclear. The CDR3 loop spans 14 amino acids. Trimming removed 6 bases from V and 2 bases from J, with 13 bases in between. Looked up from germline, CDR1 is SNHLY and CDR2 is FYNNEI. CDR3 region: CASSYNTGNTEAFF. DNA of the CDR3: TGTGCCAGCAGCTACAACACGGGAAACACTGAAGCTTTCTTT.

The gene calls are TRBV7-3 and TRBJ2-7; TRBD1 matches at 8 bases. Germline V gene data show CDR1 as SGHTA and CDR2 as FQGTGA. With V trimmed by 5 bases and J by 2 bases, 8 bases remained unmatched. This CDR3 is built from 15 residues. CDR3 amino acids: CASSQSAGQAYEQYF. The CDR3 nucleotides read TGTGCCAGCAGCCAAAGTGCGGGACAGGCCTACGAGCAGTACTTC.

The count of this clone is one. Written as DNA, the CDR3 is TGTGCCAGTAGTGACGCCAGTGAAAAACTGTTTTTT. Translating it yields CASSDASEKLFF. The genes are TRBV19 and TRBJ1-4; no clear D. Trimming took 5 bases from V and 7 from J, leaving 8 bases between them. The germline gives CDR1 LNHDA, CDR2 SQIVND (reference sequence). This CDR3 has 12 residues. The full variable domain, with the rest looked up from reference TRBV19 and TRBJ1-4, is DGGITQSPKYLFRKEGQNVTLSCEQNLNHDAMYWYRQDPGQGLRLIYYSQIVNDFQKGDIAEGYSVSREKKESFPLTVTSAQKNPTAFYLCASSDASEKLFFGSGTQLSVL.

The V gene is TRBV10-3, the J gene TRBJ2-1, with 8 bases fitting TRBD2. This CDR3 region has 16 residues. Per germline, CDR1 ENHRY and CDR2 SYGVKD. Trimming at V came to 0 bases and at J to 6 bases, leaving 7 bases not matched to a gene. The DNA of the CDR3 is TGTGCCATCAGTGAGTCGAACGGGGGGGCTGGCAATGAGCAGTTCTTC. Translation gives CAISESNGGAGNEQFF.

V gene TRBV28 combines with J gene TRBJ1-1, with a possible D match to TRBD1 (5 bases). The CDR3 totals 15 residues. Per germline, CDR1 MDHEN and CDR2 SYDVKM. V lost 8 bases to trimming and J lost 5 bases, with 21 bases between them. This CDR3 is CASFNFRRQLTEAFF. CDR3 bases: TGTGCCAGCTTCAATTTCCGGCGACAGCTGACTGAAGCTTTCTTT.

This clone was recorded once. J is TRBJ1-6 and V is TRBV5-1; tentative D call: TRBD1 (6 bases). The V end was cut by 2 bases, the J end by 7 bases, with 7 bases between. In germline, CDR1 is SGHRS, CDR2 YFSETQ. The CDR3 is made up of 13 amino acids. CDR3 sequence (DNA): TGCGCCAGCAGCTTAACAGGGAATTCACCCCTCCACTTT. The encoded protein is CASSLTGNSPLHF.

The chain carries TRBV24-1 and TRBJ1-2, with D perhaps matching TRBD1 (6 bases). This CDR3 is 16 amino acids long. Germline CDR1 and CDR2: KGHDR and SFDVKD. V lost 4 bases and J 3 bases, leaving 17 bases between the germline ends. The chain's CDR3 is CATSDDRDTQHYGYTF. The CDR3 coding sequence is TGTGCCACCAGTGACGACCGGGACACCCAACACTATGGCTACACCTTC.

The rearrangement links TRBV27 to TRBJ1-3; D is undetermined. CDR1 and CDR2 from the germline V gene are MNHEY and SMNVEV (reference sequence). The V end lost 4 bases, the J end lost 0 bases, and 7 bases lay between the germline ends. The CDR3 runs 14 residues. The CDR3 sequence: CASSSLTSGNTIYF. In DNA form, the CDR3 reads TGTGCCAGCAGTTCGCTGACCTCTGGAAACACCATATATTTT.

V usage is TRBV11-2 and J usage is TRBJ2-7; 11 bases align to TRBD2. Germline V lookup: CDR1 SGHAT, CDR2 FQNNGV. V was pared by 5 bases and J by 6 bases, with 15 bases of the junction left unmatched. The length of the CDR3 is 17 residues. The CDR3 is CASSNRGTSGSAGEQYF. In DNA form, the CDR3 reads TGTGCCAGCAGCAATAGGGGGACTAGCGGCTCCGCTGGCGAGCAGTACTTC.

This rearrangement joins TRBV14 to TRBJ1-2, with D perhaps matching TRBD1 (6 bases). Germline loops: CDR1 SGHDN, CDR2 FVKESK. The CDR3 is 15 amino acids. Trimming pared 0 bases from V and 8 bases from J, leaving 16 bases between. CDR3 amino acids: CASSQEHREGWGYTF. The CDR3 nucleotides read TGTGCCAGCAGCCAAGAGCACAGGGAAGGCTGGGGCTACACCTTC.

The gene calls are TRBV2 and TRBJ1-5; no reliable D call. The CDR3 runs to 12 residues. V lost 7 bases to trimming and J lost 5 bases, with 9 bases between them. Germline CDR1 reads SNHLY; CDR2 reads FYNNEI. The CDR3 spells CASNLGYQPQHF. CDR3 bases: TGTGCCAGCAACCTGGGGTATCAGCCCCAGCATTTT.

The V and J genes are TRBV5-1 and TRBJ2-6; weak D call: TRBD1 (5 bases). CDR1 is SGHRS and CDR2 is YFSETQ in the germline V gene. Trimming stripped 4 bases from V and 2 bases from J, with 7 bases between. The CDR3 is 14 residues long. The CDR3 DNA sequence: TGCGCCAGCAGCCAGGGTGCTGGGGCCAACGTCCTGACTTTC. The encoded protein is CASSQGAGANVLTF.

The chain links TRBV9 to TRBJ2-5, with 7 nucleotides matching TRBD1. The CDR3 length is 15 residues. Germline V gene lookup returns CDR1 SGDLS and CDR2 YYNGEE. V shed 4 bases and J 1 base; nucleotides not matched to a gene: 7. CDR3 sequence reads: CASSTGDSLQETQYF. Here the CDR3 DNA reads TGTGCCAGCAGCACCGGGGACAGCCTCCAAGAGACCCAGTACTTC.

This chain links TRBV24-1 with TRBJ2-1; D is unresolved. V dropped 5 bases and J dropped 4 bases, with 11 bases sitting between them. This CDR3 comprises 14 residues. Germline V gene lookup returns CDR1 KGHDR and CDR2 SFDVKD. This CDR3 is CATSALERYNEQFF. For the CDR3, the DNA is TGTGCCACCAGTGCCCTGGAGCGTTACAATGAGCAGTTCTTC.

The chain joins TRBV6-5 to TRBJ2-7; TRBD1 might be the D (6 bases). From germline, CDR1 is MNHEY and CDR2 SVGAGI. V was shortened by 8 bases and J by 9 bases, with 23 bases between the two germline ends. The CDR3 spans 14 residues. This CDR3 is CASQPGQGIRTQYF. The CDR3 DNA reads as TGTGCCAGCCAACCGGGACAAGGGATTCGAACGCAGTACTTC.

This chain uses TRBV6-2 or TRBV6-3 with TRBJ1-5, with D unclear. CDR3 length equals 16 residues. Trimming stripped 5 bases from V and 2 bases from J, with 16 bases between. Germline assignment: CDR1 MNHEY and CDR2 SVGEGT. This CDR3 is CASSPTTRWGNQPQHF. The CDR3 nucleotides read TGTGCCAGCAGTCCGACGACTAGGTGGGGCAATCAGCCCCAGCATTTT.